The T cell receptor (beta chain) described here comes from a study of cytomegalovirus exposure and HLA in healthy donors. In regard to this clone: Antigen specificity is unknown.

Study-wide results and limits: TCR beta sequences numbering around 15,000 were associated with HLA alleles at 0.05 false discovery rate in a later analysis. It was confirmed in vitro that three of the CMV-associated chains were specific for CMV antigens.

This PCR relied on a set of 60 Vbeta primers and 13 Jbeta primers. Method: immunoSEQ multiplex PCR; TCRdb's copy keeps in-frame clones and lacks some. The table lists roughly 120,000 clones, around 85% of them singletons, with approximately 1.8% in the top ten. At sampling all donors were nominally healthy, likely with unrecorded immune exposures. There are 14 residues in the CDR3. Trimming shortened V by 6 bases and J by 7 bases, and 18 bases separated the two germline ends. In germline, CDR1 is LNHDA, CDR2 SQIVND (reference sequence). Source material: PBMCs. The rearrangement links TRBV19 to TRBJ1-1, with D tentatively TRBD1 (5 bases). This receptor was obtained from a man aged 40-50 years in good health and CMV-seronegative. CDR3: CASSNDRGNSEAFF. DNA of the CDR3: TGTGCCAGTAGCAATGACCGGGGGAATAGTGAAGCTTTCTTT.